Listed below are T cell receptor beta chains from one sample, sequenced in a study of T cell repertoires in cytomegalovirus infection. Using its own MiXCR run on the reads, TCRdb lists one record per CDR3 protein. The sample gives just over 150,000 distinct CDR3 sequences, 23% of which show up once; approximately 11% is in the top ten. The sequenced material came from PBMCs. The source is a human donor in good health (CMV status not recorded). Some clones in this sample may be carry-over from other donors' samples. Both conserved end residues are part of each CDR3. Fields, in order: D gene, V gene, clone size, J gene, CDR3 protein, CDR3 DNA. The D gene is left open where the match is weak. The size field is filled for only some rows; it gives once, few, many or a size class.

-	TRBV7-2	many	TRBJ2-7	CASSATSGPQEQYF	TGTGCCAGCAGCGCAACTTCGGGGCCTCAAGAGCAGTACTTC
-	TRBV12-3/TRBV12-4	many	TRBJ2-1	CASSNRDLSSYNEQFF	TGTGCCAGCAGCAACAGGGATCTAAGCTCCTACAATGAGCAGTTCTTC
-	TRBV12-3/TRBV12-4	-	TRBJ2-7	CASSLGTTTRASDEQYF	TGTGCCAGCAGTTTAGGAACTACAACCAGGGCTTCCGACGAGCAGTACTTC
-	TRBV20-1	-	TRBJ2-5	CSAAYQEETQYF	TGCAGTGCTGCTTACCAGGAAGAGACCCAGTACTTC
-	TRBV14	-	TRBJ2-1	CASSPGKQGLSSYNEQFF	TGTGCCAGCAGCCCAGGTAAACAAGGGTTGAGCTCCTACAATGAGCAGTTCTTC
-	TRBV30	-	TRBJ2-5	CAWSVDWTVQETQYF	TGTGCCTGGAGTGTAGATTGGACAGTACAAGAGACCCAGTACTTC
-	TRBV5-6	-	TRBJ1-1	CASSPSLRVRNTEAFF	TGTGCCAGCAGCCCTAGCCTACGAGTCCGGAACACTGAAGCTTTCTTT
-	TRBV4-2	many	TRBJ2-3	CASSQDQRQTGLSTDTQYF	TGTGCCAGCAGCCAAGATCAGAGACAGACGGGGCTTAGCACAGATACGCAGTATTTT
-	TRBV10-3	few	TRBJ1-2	CAISDGPYGYTF	TGTGCCATCAGTGACGGTCCCTATGGCTACACCTTC
-	TRBV28	-	TRBJ1-5	CASSSHLRNQPQHF	TGTGCCAGCAGTTCCCACTTGCGCAATCAGCCCCAGCATTTT
-	TRBV7-2	many	TRBJ2-7	CASSPEAGPYEQYF	TGTGCCAGCAGCCCGGAAGCGGGCCCTTACGAGCAGTACTTC
-	TRBV19	few	TRBJ2-7	CASSKPTDGGGPYEQYF	TGTGCCAGTAGTAAACCTACGGATGGGGGGGGGCCTTACGAGCAGTACTTC
TRBD2	TRBV6-5	few	TRBJ2-4	CASSSIAGGPKNIQYF	TGTGCCAGCAGTTCGATAGCGGGAGGGCCTAAAAACATTCAGTACTTC
-	TRBV6-2/TRBV6-3	few	TRBJ2-3	CASSYWKTDTQYF	TGTGCCAGCAGTTACTGGAAGACAGATACGCAGTATTTT
-	TRBV6-1	-	TRBJ2-7	CASSGYRVAYEQYF	TGTGCCAGCAGTGGCTACAGGGTGGCCTACGAGCAGTACTTC
-	TRBV18	-	TRBJ2-5	CASSQREETQYF	TGTGCCAGCTCACAGAGAGAAGAGACCCAGTACTTC
-	TRBV28	few	TRBJ2-2	CASSLRGSGNTGELFF	TGTGCCAGCAGTTTAAGAGGGTCCGGGAACACCGGGGAGCTGTTTTTT
-	TRBV7-2	-	TRBJ2-5	CASSLFGRETQYF	TGTGCCAGCAGCTTATTCGGCAGAGAGACCCAGTACTTC
TRBD2	TRBV5-4	-	TRBJ2-2	CASSGGLAGNTGELFF	TGTGCCAGCAGCGGGGGACTAGCGGGGAACACCGGGGAGCTGTTTTTT
-	TRBV7-9	many	TRBJ2-5	CASSLAGPQETQYF	TGTGCCAGCAGCTTAGCGGGGCCCCAAGAGACCCAGTACTTC
-	TRBV28	few	TRBJ1-5	CASSSMVDQPQHF	TGTGCCAGCAGTTCCATGGTGGATCAGCCCCAGCATTTT
-	TRBV19	-	TRBJ2-7	CVSSSPIGGYEQYF	TGTGTCAGTAGCTCCCCGATAGGGGGGTACGAGCAGTACTTC
TRBD2	TRBV4-3	-	TRBJ2-1	CASSQGWREGSYNEQFF	TGCGCCAGCAGCCAAGGTTGGCGGGAGGGATCTTACAATGAGCAGTTCTTC
-	TRBV11-1	-	TRBJ2-7	CASSPPDLNYEQYF	TGTGCCAGCAGCCCACCGGACCTAAACTACGAGCAGTACTTC
-	TRBV6-6	few	TRBJ1-1	CASSYSLTEKNTEAFF	TGTGCCAGCAGTTACTCGTTAACAGAAAAGAACACTGAAGCTTTCTTT
-	TRBV27	-	TRBJ2-1	CASSYRFRDEQFF	TGTGCCAGCAGTTATAGGTTTAGGGATGAGCAGTTCTTC